This TCR beta chain is from a study of metastatic and nonmetastatic thyroid tumors. On the study more broadly: Repertoire comparisons spanned blood and tumor or nodule tissue from malignant and benign thyroid patients. Points from the study as a whole: Significantly higher TCR beta diversity was reportedly seen in malignant thyroid tumors than benign nodules, in blood and tumor.

TCRdb reassembled clones from the PCR reads with MiXCR. The sample shows more than 65,000 clones, approximately 15% of them seen only once. Not a single patient had been given any form of treatment at any point before undergoing thyroid surgery. V dropped 0 bases and J dropped 7; count of bases not matched to a gene: 8. There are 16 residues in the CDR3. Germline CDR1 reads SGHNT; CDR2 reads YENEEA. This clone was recorded many times. Its antigen is not known. The source is a male donor with papillary thyroid cancer or a benign thyroid nodule (not recorded which). Some clones in this sample may be carry-over from other donors' samples. V is TRBV11-3 and J is TRBJ2-3; 9 positions agree with TRBD1. Sequencing input: blood. The CDR3 nucleotides read TGTGCCAGCAGCTTAGAGGGGGACAGGGCGGTAAATACGCAGTATTTT. As protein: CASSLEGDRAVNTQYF.